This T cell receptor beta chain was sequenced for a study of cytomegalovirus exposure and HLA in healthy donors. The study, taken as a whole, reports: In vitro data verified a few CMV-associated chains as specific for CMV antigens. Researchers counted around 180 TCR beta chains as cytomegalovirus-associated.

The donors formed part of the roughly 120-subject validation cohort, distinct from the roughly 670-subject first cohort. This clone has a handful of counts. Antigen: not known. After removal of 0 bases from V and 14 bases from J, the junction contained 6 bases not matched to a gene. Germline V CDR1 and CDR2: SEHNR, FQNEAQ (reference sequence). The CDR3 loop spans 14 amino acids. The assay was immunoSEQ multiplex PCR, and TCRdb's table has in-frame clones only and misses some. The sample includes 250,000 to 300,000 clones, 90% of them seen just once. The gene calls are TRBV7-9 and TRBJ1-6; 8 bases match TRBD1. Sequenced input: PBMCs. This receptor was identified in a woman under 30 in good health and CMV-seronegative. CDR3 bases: TGTGCCAGCAGCTTAGCGCCGGGACAGGAAACCCTCCACTTT. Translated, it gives CASSLAPGQETLHF.